Shown below are 27 T cell receptor beta chains from a single sample sequenced in a study of PD-1 blockade in classical Hodgkin lymphoma. Stated time point: newly diagnosed, previously untreated cHL patient sample. TCRdb's table, derived via immunoSEQ multiplex PCR, lists solely in-frame clones and lacks some. Of fewer than 40,000 clones in the sample, approximately 94% were seen once. The sample comprised peripheral blood mononuclear cells (PBMCs). These receptors originate from a human donor with classical Hodgkin lymphoma.

The chain is built from TRBV21-1 and TRBJ2-3; TRBD1 is the table's D call and was not checked against the DNA. TRBV21-1 has pseudogene status. CDR3 size: 17 residues. CDR3 region: CASSTIRDRDGADTQYF. The CDR3 DNA reads TGTGCCAGCAGCACGATCCGGGACAGGGATGGTGCAGATACGCAGTATTTT.

This chain links TRBV6-5 with TRBJ1-3; D is undetermined. CDR3 size: 16 residues. From germline, CDR1 is MNHEY and CDR2 SVGAGI. Trimming stripped 4 bases from V and 1 base from J, with 14 bases between. CDR3 loop: CASSFDLSSSGNTIYF. The CDR3 nucleotides read TGTGCCAGCAGTTTTGACCTGAGCTCTTCTGGAAACACCATATATTTT.

The chain joins TRBV2 to TRBJ1-2; 7 nucleotides match TRBD1. In germline, CDR1 is SNHLY, CDR2 FYNNEI. V gave up 8 bases and J gave up 1 base; unmatched junction bases: 7. The CDR3 sequence is 14 residues long. The CDR3 nucleotides read TGTGCCAGCCACTGGACAGGTGTTAACTATGGCTACACCTTC. Amino acids: CASHWTGVNYGYTF.

This clone has only one observation. V gene TRBV6-5 combines with J gene TRBJ2-7; D is possibly TRBD2 (6 bases). Trimming left V 0 bases short and J 5 bases short, with 17 bases between. The CDR3 sequence is 16 residues long. In germline, CDR1 is MNHEY, CDR2 SVGAGI. The CDR3 nucleotides read TGTGCCAGCAGTTACTCCGGGAGCAGCGCGTCGGACGAGCAGTACTTC. It is translated as CASSYSGSSASDEQYF.

The rearrangement uses TRBV7-9 and TRBJ1-2; 10 bases fit TRBD1. Germline CDR1 is SEHNR and CDR2 is FQNEAQ (reference sequence). CDR3 length: 14 amino acids. V shed 7 bases and J 5 bases; nucleotides not matched to a gene: 7. CDR3 sequence: CASTLDRGLYGYTF. The CDR3, as DNA: TGTGCCAGCACCCTTGACAGGGGGCTGTATGGCTACACCTTC.

The chain recombines TRBV7-2 with TRBJ2-7; possibly TRBD1 for D (5 bases). From germline, CDR1 is SGHTA and CDR2 FQGNSA. Trimming pared 5 bases from V and 3 bases from J, leaving 8 bases between. CDR3 length equals 12 residues. This CDR3 reads CASSLQGYEQYF. The CDR3 region has the DNA TGTGCCAGCAGCCTTCAGGGCTACGAGCAGTACTTC.

The chain uses TRBV5-1 and TRBJ1-4; no reliable D call. Trimming removed 4 bases from V and 3 bases from J, with 13 bases in between. The CDR3 sequence is 15 residues long. Germline values: CDR1 SGHRS, CDR2 YFSETQ. CDR3 DNA: TGCGCCAGCAGCCCGGAGTCAGCTCCTAATGAAAAACTGTTTTTT. It yields the protein CASSPESAPNEKLFF.

The chain combines TRBV5-1 with TRBJ2-7; 10 positions match TRBD2. V shed 4 bases and J 2 bases; nucleotides not matched to a gene: 3. CDR3 length equals 14 residues. The germline CDR1 and CDR2 sequences are SGHRS and YFSETQ. As DNA, the CDR3 is TGCGCCAGCAGCCCTAGCGGGGGACCCTACGAGCAGTACTTC. Translation gives CASSPSGGPYEQYF.

CDR3: CACKTGGNGELFF. The CDR3 region has the DNA TGTGCCTGTAAGACAGGGGGTAACGGGGAGCTGTTTTTT. This rearrangement joins TRBV27 to TRBJ2-2, with 9 bases identical to TRBD1. V lost 11 bases, J lost 7 bases, and 8 bases stayed unmatched. CDR3 length equals 13 residues. Per germline, CDR1 MNHEY and CDR2 SMNVEV (reference sequence).

V usage is TRBV5-4 and J usage is TRBJ2-1; D not resolved. V was cut by 3 bases and J by 1 base, with 8 bases left in between. The CDR3 extends over 14 amino acids. Looked up from germline, CDR1 is SGHNT and CDR2 is YYREEE (reference sequence). Here the CDR3 DNA reads TGTGCCAGCAGCTCTCGTATGTCCTACAATGAGCAGTTCTTC. Residues: CASSSRMSYNEQFF. The complete variable domain, with remaining parts taken from reference TRBV5-4 and TRBJ2-1, reads ETGVTQSPTHLIKTRGQQVTLRCSSQSGHNTVSWYQQALGQGPQFIFQYYREEENGRGNFPPRFSGLQFPNYSSELNVNALELDDSALYLCASSSRMSYNEQFFGPGTRLTVL.

The chain uses TRBV18 and TRBJ1-1; 9 nucleotides line up with TRBD1. Per germline, CDR1 KGHSH and CDR2 LQKENI. The trim removed 3 bases at V and 5 bases at J, leaving 4 bases unmatched. The CDR3 is 14 amino acids. CDR3 sequence (DNA): TGTGCCAGCTCACCCCTGACAGGGGGTACTGAAGCTTTCTTT. Translation gives CASSPLTGGTEAFF.

This sequence joins TRBV27 and TRBJ2-7; D is possibly TRBD1 (7 bases). CDR1 and CDR2 from the germline V gene are MNHEY and SMNVEV (reference sequence). The CDR3 consists of 15 residues. V lost 6 bases and J lost 5, with 20 bases in between. DNA for the CDR3: TGTGCCAGCAGCCCCAGGGGGGCGGGTCGGAACGAGCAGTACTTC. Residues: CASSPRGAGRNEQYF.

V and J are TRBV7-2 and TRBJ2-1; 9 bases fit TRBD1. CDR1 is SGHTA, CDR2 FQGNSA, per germline. The V gene end was trimmed by 5 bases and the J gene end by 6 bases; junction bases not matched to a gene: 11. The CDR3 consists of 16 residues. For the CDR3, the DNA is TGTGCCAGCAGCAAACATCCGGGACAGGGAGGCAATGAGCAGTTCTTC. Translated: CASSKHPGQGGNEQFF.

The chain employs TRBV7-9 and TRBJ1-2; 7 bases fit TRBD1. Trimming took 5 bases from V and 0 from J; bases not matched to a gene: 3. This CDR3 comprises 14 residues. CDR1 is SEHNR, CDR2 FQNEAQ, per germline (reference sequence). CDR3 residues: CASSMGQSNYGYTF. The CDR3 bases are TGTGCCAGCAGCATGGGACAGTCTAACTATGGCTACACCTTC. The variable domain in full, with the rest retrieved from reference TRBV7-9 and TRBJ1-2, is DTGVSQNPRHKITKRGQNVTFRCDPISEHNRLYWYRQTLGQGPEFLTYFQNEAQLEKSRLLSDRFSAERPKGSFSTLEIQRTEQGDSAMYLCASSMGQSNYGYTFGSGTRLTVV.

The V gene is TRBV19, the J gene TRBJ2-1; TRBD2 agrees at 7 bases. CDR3 length equals 17 residues. Germline assignment: CDR1 LNHDA and CDR2 SQIVND (reference sequence). Trimming cost V 1 base and J 2 bases; bases outside gene matches: 8. CDR3 bases: TGTGCCAGTAGTATAGGAAGAGGAGCGGGACCCTACAATGAGCAGTTCTTC. Its protein product is CASSIGRGAGPYNEQFF.

V gene TRBV6-1 combines with J gene TRBJ1-5, with unresolved D. The germline V gene encodes CDR1 MNHNS and CDR2 SASEGT. Trimming cost V 4 bases and J 1 base, with 11 bases left between them. This CDR3 has 15 amino acids. In DNA form, the CDR3 reads TGTGCCAGCAGTGGTGGGCAGACGAGCAATCAGCCCCAGCATTTT. Its translation: CASSGGQTSNQPQHF.

The chain recombines TRBV11-2 with TRBJ2-1; no clear D. V lost 2 bases and J 7 bases, leaving 18 bases between the germline ends. Germline V gives CDR1 SGHAT, CDR2 FQNNGV. This CDR3 comprises 16 residues. The CDR3 loop is CASSLWRLGDMNEQFF. CDR3 nucleotides: TGTGCCAGCAGCTTATGGCGCCTAGGCGATATGAATGAGCAGTTCTTC.

The rearrangement uses TRBV5-1 and TRBJ2-1, with a possible D match to TRBD2 (7 bases). With 2 bases removed from V and 3 bases from J, the gap between germline ends came to 18 bases. The CDR3 spans 17 residues. Germline V gene data show CDR1 as SGHRS and CDR2 as YFSETQ. CDR3 in DNA: TGCGCCAGCAGCTTTGCGGGGGCCAGGGGTGTCTACAATGAGCAGTTCTTC. Amino acid sequence: CASSFAGARGVYNEQFF.

V and J are TRBV21-1 and TRBJ1-2. TRBV21-1 is marked as a pseudogene. The CDR3 totals 16 residues. DNA of the CDR3: TGTGCCAGCAGCAAAGCAGGGGGGGCAGGGGAACAAGGCTACACCTTC. Amino acid sequence: CASSKAGGAGEQGYTF.

This chain connects TRBV5-5 to TRBJ1-1; D remains unclear. Trimming shortened V by 6 bases and J by 7 bases, and 19 bases separated the two germline ends. The CDR3 loop spans 14 amino acids. Germline V gives CDR1 SGHKS, CDR2 YYEKEE (reference sequence). CDR3 sequence: CASTDPPGRYEAFF. The CDR3 DNA is TGTGCCAGCACCGACCCCCCTGGGAGATATGAAGCTTTCTTT. Full variable domain (outside the CDR3, taken from reference TRBV5-5 and TRBJ1-1): DAGVTQSPTHLIKTRGQQVTLRCSPISGHKSVSWYQQVLGQGPQFIFQYYEKEERGRGNFPDRFSARQFPNYSSELNVNALLLGDSALYLCASTDPPGRYEAFFGQGTRLTVV.

This chain joins TRBV13 and TRBJ2-1; 11 positions agree with TRBD2. CDR3 length: 16 residues. Germline V CDR1 and CDR2: PRHDT, FYEKMQ (reference sequence). V dropped 5 bases and J dropped 3; count of bases not matched to a gene: 6. CDR3 coding DNA: TGTGCCAGCAGCAGAGCCGGGACTAGCGGCTACAATGAGCAGTTCTTC. Encoded protein: CASSRAGTSGYNEQFF.

The chain joins TRBV6-9 to TRBJ1-5; no clear D gene. Germline V gene lookup returns CDR1 MNHGY and CDR2 SVAAGI. The CDR3 runs to 15 residues. V shed 5 bases and J shed 0 bases, with 11 bases lying between them. CDR3 DNA sequence: TGTGCCAGCAGTGCGCTCGGATATAGCAATCAGCCCCAGCATTTT. It is translated as CASSALGYSNQPQHF.

The J gene is TRBJ2-1, the V gene TRBV10-3; D is undetermined. CDR3 length: 12 amino acids. In germline, CDR1 is ENHRY, CDR2 SYGVKD. V was pared by 3 bases and J by 10 bases, with 10 bases between. The CDR3 protein is CAISDEELEQFF. CDR3 bases: TGTGCCATCAGTGATGAGGAATTGGAGCAGTTCTTC.

The chain employs TRBV5-1 and TRBJ1-1; D not resolved. Trimming removed 0 bases at V and 7 bases at J, with 13 bases between. This CDR3 spans 14 amino acids. CDR1 and CDR2 from the germline V gene are SGHRS and YFSETQ. CDR3 nucleotide sequence: TGCGCCAGCAGCTTGGCCAACCAGGAAGATGAAGCTTTCTTT. It yields the protein CASSLANQEDEAFF.

The genes are TRBV10-3 and TRBJ2-7, with 10 bases lining up with TRBD1. The CDR3 loop spans 15 amino acids. Per germline, CDR1 ENHRY and CDR2 SYGVKD. V dropped 5 bases and J dropped 4; count of bases not matched to a gene: 8. This chain's CDR3 is CAISPRQGAMYEQYF. CDR3 in DNA: TGTGCCATCAGTCCTAGACAGGGGGCGATGTACGAGCAGTACTTC.

This clone was counted a few times. The chain joins TRBV28 to TRBJ1-5; D may be TRBD1 (5 bases). The CDR3 sequence is 13 residues long. The germline CDR1 and CDR2 sequences are MDHEN and SYDVKM. V dropped 6 bases and J dropped 4 bases, with 10 bases sitting between them. In DNA form, the CDR3 reads TGTGCCAGCAGGCAGGGTTGGAATCAGCCCCAGCATTTT. Translating gives CASRQGWNQPQHF.

The V call is TRBV2, the J call TRBJ1-5; weak D call: TRBD1 (6 bases). Between the trimmed V and J ends, which lost 6 bases and 1 base, there was a span of 13 bases. Germline lookup yields CDR1 SNHLY and CDR2 FYNNEI. The CDR3 runs to 15 residues. This CDR3 is CASRGVGASNQPQHF. CDR3 coding DNA: TGTGCCAGCAGGGGGGTGGGGGCCAGCAATCAGCCCCAGCATTTT.